This T cell receptor beta chain was sequenced during a study of graft-versus-host responses after intestinal transplantation. At the level of the study: Those transplanted obtained multivisceral, liver-intestinal, or isolated intestinal grafts. All of the recipients had induction that used anti-thymocyte globulin, then tacrolimus and steroids for about 3 years.

TCRdb keeps only in-frame clones here, not all; method: immunoSEQ multiplex PCR. The sample lists approximately 46,000 clones; about 88% were seen once. Concerning this clone itself: Antigen: not known.

V trimming: 0 bases; J trimming: 6 bases; junction bases outside the gene matches: 8. CDR3 length: 16 amino acids. Germline CDR1 SGHNT, CDR2 YYREEE (reference sequence). Study-level points and caveats: Graft-versus-host to host-versus-graft clonal ratios in allografts were high in patients with graft-donor T cell macrochimerism. Analysis identified GvH clones in recipient marrow, with some appearing first in ileum or blood.

This material consisted of unstimulated CD4+ T cells sorted from spleen or lymph node cells, taken before transplant. The TCR comes from a human donor who was the organ donor for an intestinal transplant. V and J are TRBV5-4 and TRBJ1-1, with 10 bases identical to TRBD1. The CDR3 DNA reads as TGTGCCAGCAGCTTGGGGGACAGGGGAGGATACGCTGAAGCTTTCTTT. Protein: CASSLGDRGGYAEAFF.